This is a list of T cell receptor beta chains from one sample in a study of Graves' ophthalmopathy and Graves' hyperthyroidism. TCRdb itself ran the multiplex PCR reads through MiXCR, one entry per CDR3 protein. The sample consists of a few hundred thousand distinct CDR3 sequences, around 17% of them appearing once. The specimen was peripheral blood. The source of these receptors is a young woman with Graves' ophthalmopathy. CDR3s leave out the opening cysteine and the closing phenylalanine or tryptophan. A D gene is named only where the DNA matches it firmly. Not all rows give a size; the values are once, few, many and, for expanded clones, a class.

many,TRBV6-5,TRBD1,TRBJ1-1,ASSYGAFNRGNTEAF
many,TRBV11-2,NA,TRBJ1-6,ASSLDPVVAAYNSPLH
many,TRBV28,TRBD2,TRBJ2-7,ASSQAGPTHEQY
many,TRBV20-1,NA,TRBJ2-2,SATADAGLNTGELF
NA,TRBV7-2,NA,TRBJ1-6,ASSFIQGRNSPLH
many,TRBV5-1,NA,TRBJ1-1,ASTGGTMNTEAF
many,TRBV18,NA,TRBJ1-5,ASSPGLPDQPQH
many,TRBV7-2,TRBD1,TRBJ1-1,ASSLAVQGEAF
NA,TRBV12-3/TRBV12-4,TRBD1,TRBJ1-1,ASVETGVNTEAF
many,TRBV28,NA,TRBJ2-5,ASSLWTTSPQETQY
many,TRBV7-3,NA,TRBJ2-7,ASSLISGSEQY
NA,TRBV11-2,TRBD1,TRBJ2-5,ASSLGGDRGQRETQY
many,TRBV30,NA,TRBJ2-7,AWKPGPPYEQY
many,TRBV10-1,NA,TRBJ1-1,ASSEGGITEAF
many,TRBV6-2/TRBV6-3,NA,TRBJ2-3,ASSYSGGRGADTQY
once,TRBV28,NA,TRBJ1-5,ASSKFREQH
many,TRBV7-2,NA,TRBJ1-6,ASRPQAGYNSPLH
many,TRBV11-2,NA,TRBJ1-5,ASSYMAGWGNQPQH
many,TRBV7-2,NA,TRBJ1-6,ASSLGVSQGSPLH
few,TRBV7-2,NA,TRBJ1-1,ASSLAGFNTEAF
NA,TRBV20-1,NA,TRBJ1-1,SARGQLETEAF
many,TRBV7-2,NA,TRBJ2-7,ASSSHSRGGWEQY
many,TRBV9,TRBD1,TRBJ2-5,ASSGRTGLQETQY
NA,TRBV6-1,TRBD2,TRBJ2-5,ASRVGGIEQTQY
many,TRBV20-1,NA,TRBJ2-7,SAKTGTPAYEQY
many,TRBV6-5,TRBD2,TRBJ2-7,ASNGGRLQEQY
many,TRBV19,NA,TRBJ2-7,ASSRNLNQLLPYEQY
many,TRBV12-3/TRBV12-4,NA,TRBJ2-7,ASSGSRGLYYEQY
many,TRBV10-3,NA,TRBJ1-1,AISPGSWAGTEAF
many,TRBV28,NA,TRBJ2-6,ASKGQNSGANVLT
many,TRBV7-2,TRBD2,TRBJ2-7,ASSWRTSDPYEQY
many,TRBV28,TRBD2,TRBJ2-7,AATTVGGAYEQY
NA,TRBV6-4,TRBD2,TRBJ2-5,ASRARAGVYGETQY
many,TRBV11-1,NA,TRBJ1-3,ASSPHGTPASGNTIY
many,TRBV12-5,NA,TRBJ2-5,ASGRTRPRFWETQY
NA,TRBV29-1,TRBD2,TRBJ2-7,SVDGTSGQMSNEQY
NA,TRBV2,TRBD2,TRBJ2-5,ASRAGLAGKETQY
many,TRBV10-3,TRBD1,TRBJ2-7,AISPDRGLPEQY